Described below is a single TCR beta chain sequence and its context. Its recognized antigen is unknown. No base quality values were provided; no much bigger clone lies one nucleotide off. TCR CDR3 regions were amplified from genomic DNA by multiplex PCR using the deep immunoSEQ assay. Genomic DNA extracted from each cell subset was distributed evenly over all wells of several immunoSEQ 96-well plates, and each plate served as one replicate. For sorted subsets, each replicate PCR was loaded with 200 ng genomic DNA, equivalent to 30,000 or so T cell genomes. The purified libraries were quantified using a Qubit 3.0 fluorometer, sized with a Bioanalyzer 2100, and then quantified again using the KAPA Library Quantification kit. Every immunoSEQ 96-well plate was sequenced on a separate single-read 150-cycle Illumina NextSeq 550 flow cell. Per the authors' processing: Because only junctional sequences without quality scores were contained in the immunoSEQ output, filtering matching that applied to full-length reads could not be performed. Sequences were annotated with PyIR, a Python wrapper for IgBLAST v1.9, using IMGT germline references to assign V/J genes and CDR3. Any read was removed if the V/J assignment was weak (E-value above 1e-6), the CDR3 was missing, or the read contained stop codons, out-of-frame junctions, or ambiguous translated residues. A V3J clonotype was defined by an identical inferred V gene, J gene, and CDR3 amino acid sequence. The percentage overlap between two repertoires was calculated by dividing the number of shared unique clonotypes by the size of the smaller repertoire. RTK rarefaction, the Chao1 estimator, and Recon v2.1 estimates of unobserved clonotypes were used to assess repertoire richness. Generation probabilities for all TCRbeta clonotypes obtained by the gDNA method from a few donors were computed using OLGA. TCRdb provides this immuneACCESS table in a form limited to in-frame rearrangements. Some clones are lacking; in checked studies, under half of them reflect an unresolved V gene, and why the rest are absent is not known. V and J calls and clone size come straight from that table; D and trimming were deduced from the DNA. The sample table lists approximately 590,000 clones, around 95% of them with a count of one. Clones ranked in the top ten supply approximately 0.1% of the sample.

The sample belongs to a study of shared clonotypes between healthy human individuals (dated by TCRdb to 2018 to 2021). Regarding the study in general: The cohort comprised a couple of women and a few men aged 18 to 49 years. For each donor, CD4 naive and CD4 memory were each run on three plates, CD8 naive on two plates, and CD8 memory on one plate. To estimate repertoire size and how much clonotype sharing occurs between individuals, the study deeply sequenced the blood TCR repertoires of several healthy adults. To increase sequencing depth and limit assay-specific biases, different laboratories used diverse techniques to prepare libraries and sequence TCR repertoires. Between about 0.9 and 10 billion PBMCs per donor were obtained by leukapheresis.

Paper-wide results and their limitations: Naive subsets generally had larger estimated clonotype richness than memory subsets. Rarefaction of sorted-subset datasets indicated incomplete sequencing despite the large sequencing depth. Sampling was limited to blood, and TCR repertoires in tissue likely differ from TCR repertoires in blood. Based on pairwise subsampling, the degree of clonotype sharing among donors was expected to be affected by sequencing depth. Higher generation probabilities were observed for clonotypes shared by all four sorted-subset donors than for non-shared clonotypes. Across a few donors, approximately 5% of naive CD4, approximately 4% of naive CD8, roughly 2.3% of memory CD4, and around 0.4% of memory CD8 clonotypes were shared. The small number of donors limited the genetic and exposure-history diversity represented.

CD8 naive samples were obtained by positive selection for CCR7 among CD45RO-negative cells, yielding a CD45RA+CCR7+ population from which TemRA cells were excluded. Healthy HIV-negative adults with no recently reported acute infections or vaccinations were included as donors. Only Caucasian adults living in Nashville, Tennessee, USA were represented among the donors. Blood was collected by leukapheresis, and PBMCs were isolated by Ficoll-Histopaque density gradient centrifugation and then cryopreserved in liquid nitrogen vapor phase. Purity and quantity of every magnetically sorted T cell population were checked by analytical flow cytometry. Genomic DNA was isolated from each sorted fraction and quantified by UV absorbance on a Nanodrop 2000c. V is pruned by 4 bases and J by 2 bases, leaving 8 bases of the junction without a gene match. The CDR3 runs 15 residues from the cysteine to the phenylalanine. Just the 45-base CDR3 DNA is kept, in frame starting at base 1. CDR1 MNHNS and CDR2 SASEGT were looked up in the germline V gene.

This sequence was found in a woman aged 25-40 years in good health. The V gene is TRBV6-1 and the J gene is TRBJ2-7; 7 bases in between match TRBD1. Sequences were obtained from naive CD8+ T cells sorted from blood. The cell subset or site label, read with the paper, signifies: CD45RA+CCR7+. CDR3 protein: CASSAGQVITYEQYF. In nucleotide form, the sequence is TGTGCCAGCAGTGCCGGACAGGTGATAACCTACGAGCAGTACTTC.